Listed below are T cell receptor beta chains from one sample, sequenced in a study of identical twins. TCRdb ran MiXCR on the 5' RACE reads and lists one entry per CDR3 protein. The data contain about 530,000 distinct CDR3 sequences, about a fifth of them singletons. These data were also filed under a second study, of yellow fever vaccine responses in identical twins.

What was sequenced was CD4+ T cells sorted from blood. The receptors here all came from a woman aged 18-30 years in good health. The CDR3 runs from the conserved cysteine through the conserved F or W. Size tells how often a clone was seen (once, few, many) or the class of an expanded clone, and some rows leave it out.

V: TRBV20-1; J: TRBJ1-2; size: NA; CDR3: CSARGQADPLGGYTF
V: TRBV7-9; J: TRBJ2-5; size: few; CDR3: CASSLEAEQETQYF
V: TRBV28; J: TRBJ2-7; size: NA; CDR3: CASSPGTGGWYEQYF
V: TRBV12-3/TRBV12-4; J: TRBJ2-7; size: many; CDR3: CASSFLQGAEQYF
V: TRBV6-5; J: TRBJ2-3; size: few; CDR3: CASSYSSGGVTDTQYF
V: TRBV12-3/TRBV12-4; J: TRBJ2-3; size: many; CDR3: CASSLWDRVPDTQYF
V: TRBV20-1; J: TRBJ2-3; size: once; CDR3: CSASRAPGQGPRGTDTQYF
V: TRBV5-5; J: TRBJ2-7; size: NA; CDR3: CASSFLQGGEQYF
V: TRBV7-3; J: TRBJ2-2; size: NA; CDR3: CASSLIRTSSGGELFF
V: TRBV28; J: TRBJ1-3; size: NA; CDR3: CASSAAGSAGNTIYF
V: TRBV12-3/TRBV12-4; J: TRBJ2-1; size: NA; CDR3: CASSPMSSNYNEQFF
V: TRBV20-1; J: TRBJ2-3; size: NA; CDR3: CSARVIQGFTDTQYF
V: TRBV18; J: TRBJ2-3; size: few; CDR3: CASSPESRGFSTDTQYF
V: TRBV2; J: TRBJ1-1; size: few; CDR3: CASRPRGQGNTEAFF
V: TRBV5-1; J: TRBJ2-2; size: NA; CDR3: CASSVRTDTGELFF
V: TRBV5-1; J: TRBJ2-2; size: once; CDR3: CASSLSAGAGTGELFF
V: TRBV12-3/TRBV12-4; J: TRBJ2-1; size: many; CDR3: CASSSWGSRYNEQFF
V: TRBV24-1; J: TRBJ2-7; size: NA; CDR3: CATSDFRDEQYF
V: TRBV5-1; J: TRBJ2-2; size: few; CDR3: CASRETANTGELFF
V: TRBV3-1; J: TRBJ2-7; size: few; CDR3: CASSQVDNEQYF
V: TRBV20-1; J: TRBJ2-7; size: few; CDR3: CSSTASGRLAGVYEQYF
V: TRBV10-3; J: TRBJ2-1; size: NA; CDR3: CAIGYSYNEQFF
V: TRBV12-3/TRBV12-4; J: TRBJ1-1; size: many; CDR3: CASSPGGITEAFF
V: TRBV10-3; J: TRBJ2-2; size: few; CDR3: CAISGQGSNTGELFF
V: TRBV5-1; J: TRBJ2-5; size: few; CDR3: CASSWAGAEGETQYF
V: TRBV29-1; J: TRBJ2-1; size: few; CDR3: CSAEGLIRNEQFF
V: TRBV11-2; J: TRBJ1-6; size: NA; CDR3: CASSQRDPYNSPLHF
V: TRBV9; J: TRBJ2-1; size: few; CDR3: CASSALLAGGPNEQFF
V: TRBV15; J: TRBJ2-7; size: NA; CDR3: CATSMSGPSYEQYF
V: TRBV20-1; J: TRBJ2-1; size: NA; CDR3: CSARVVSGGNEQFF
V: TRBV27; J: TRBJ1-2; size: few; CDR3: CASSSLGQDYGYTF